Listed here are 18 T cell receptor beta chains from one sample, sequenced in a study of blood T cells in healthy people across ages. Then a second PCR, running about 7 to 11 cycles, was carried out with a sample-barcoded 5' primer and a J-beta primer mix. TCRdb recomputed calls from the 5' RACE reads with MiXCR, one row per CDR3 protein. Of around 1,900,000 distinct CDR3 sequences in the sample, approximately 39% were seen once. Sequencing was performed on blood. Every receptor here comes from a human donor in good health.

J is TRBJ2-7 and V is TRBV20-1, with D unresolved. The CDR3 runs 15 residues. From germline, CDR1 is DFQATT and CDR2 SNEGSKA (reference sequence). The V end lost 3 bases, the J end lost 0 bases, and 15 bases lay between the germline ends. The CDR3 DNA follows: TGCAGTGCTAGTGCCGGGCACCATCCCTCCTACGAGCAGTACTTC. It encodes CSASAGHHPSYEQYF.

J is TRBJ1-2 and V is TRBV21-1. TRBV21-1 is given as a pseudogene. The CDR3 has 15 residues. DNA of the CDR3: TGTGCCAGCAGCAAAGCCCCGACCGGTAGATATGGCTACACCTTC. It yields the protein CASSKAPTGRYGYTF.

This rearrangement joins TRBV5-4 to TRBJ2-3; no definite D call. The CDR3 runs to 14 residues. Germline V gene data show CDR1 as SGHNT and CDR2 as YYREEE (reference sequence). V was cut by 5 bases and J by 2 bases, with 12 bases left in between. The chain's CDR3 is CASSRYRPTDTQYF. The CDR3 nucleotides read TGTGCCAGCAGTCGATACCGCCCCACAGATACGCAGTATTTT.

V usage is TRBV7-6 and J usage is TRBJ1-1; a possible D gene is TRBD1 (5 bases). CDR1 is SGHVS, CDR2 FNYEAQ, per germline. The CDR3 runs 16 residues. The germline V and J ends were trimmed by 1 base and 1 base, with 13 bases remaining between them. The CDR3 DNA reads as TGTGCCAGCAGCTTAGAACAGGAGGGAAGGAACACTGAAGCTTTCTTT. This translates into CASSLEQEGRNTEAFF.

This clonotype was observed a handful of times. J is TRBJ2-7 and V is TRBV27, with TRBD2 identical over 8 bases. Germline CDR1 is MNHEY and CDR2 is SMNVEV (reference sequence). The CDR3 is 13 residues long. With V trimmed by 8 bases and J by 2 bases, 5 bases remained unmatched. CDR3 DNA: TGTGCCAGCGGACCGGGACTAGCCTACGAGCAGTACTTC. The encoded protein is CASGPGLAYEQYF.

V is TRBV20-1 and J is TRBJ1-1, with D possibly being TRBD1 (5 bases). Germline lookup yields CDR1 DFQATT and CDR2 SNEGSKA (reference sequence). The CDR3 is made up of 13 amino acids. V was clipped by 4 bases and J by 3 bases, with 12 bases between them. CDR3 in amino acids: CSAMRGEDTEAFF. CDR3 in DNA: TGCAGTGCTATGCGGGGCGAGGACACTGAAGCTTTCTTT.

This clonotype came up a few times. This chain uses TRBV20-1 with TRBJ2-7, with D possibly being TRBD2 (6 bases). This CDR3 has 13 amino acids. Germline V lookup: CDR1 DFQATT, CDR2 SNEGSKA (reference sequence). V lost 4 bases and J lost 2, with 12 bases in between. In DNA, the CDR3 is TGCAGTGCTAACAAACCGGGAGCCTACGAGCAGTACTTC. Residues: CSANKPGAYEQYF.

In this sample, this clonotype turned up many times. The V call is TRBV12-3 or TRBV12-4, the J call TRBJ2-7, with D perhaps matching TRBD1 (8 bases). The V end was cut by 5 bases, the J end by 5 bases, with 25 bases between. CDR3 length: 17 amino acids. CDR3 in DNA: TGTGCCAGCAGTCCATCTCGGACAGGGACTATAGTGGACGAGCAGTACTTC. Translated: CASSPSRTGTIVDEQYF.

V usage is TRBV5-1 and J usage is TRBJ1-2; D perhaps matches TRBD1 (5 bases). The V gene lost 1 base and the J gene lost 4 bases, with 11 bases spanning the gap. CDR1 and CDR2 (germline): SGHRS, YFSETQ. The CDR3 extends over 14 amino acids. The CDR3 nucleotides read TGCGCCAGCAGCTTGCGGGGGGTCTCCTATGGCTACACCTTC. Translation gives CASSLRGVSYGYTF.

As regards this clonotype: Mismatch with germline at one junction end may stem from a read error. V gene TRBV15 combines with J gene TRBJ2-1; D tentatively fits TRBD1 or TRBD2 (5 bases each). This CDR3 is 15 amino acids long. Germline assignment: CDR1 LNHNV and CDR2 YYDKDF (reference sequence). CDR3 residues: CASRSPGSGPNEQFF. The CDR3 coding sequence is TGTGCCTCCAGGAGCCCAGGCTCGGGGCCCAATGAGCAGTTCTTC.

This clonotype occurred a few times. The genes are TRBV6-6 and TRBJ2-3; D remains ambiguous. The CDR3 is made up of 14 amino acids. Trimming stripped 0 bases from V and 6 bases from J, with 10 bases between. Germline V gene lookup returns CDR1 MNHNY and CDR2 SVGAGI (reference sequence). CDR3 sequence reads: CASSYSGDWDTQYF. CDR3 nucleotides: TGTGCCAGCAGTTACTCAGGTGACTGGGATACGCAGTATTTT.

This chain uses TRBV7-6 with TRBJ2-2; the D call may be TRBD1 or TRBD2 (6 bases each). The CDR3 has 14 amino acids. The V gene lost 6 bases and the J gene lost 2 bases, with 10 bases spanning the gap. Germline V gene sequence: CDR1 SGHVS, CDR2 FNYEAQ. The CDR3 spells CASRRDINTGELFF. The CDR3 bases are TGTGCCAGCAGGCGGGACATCAACACCGGGGAGCTGTTTTTT.

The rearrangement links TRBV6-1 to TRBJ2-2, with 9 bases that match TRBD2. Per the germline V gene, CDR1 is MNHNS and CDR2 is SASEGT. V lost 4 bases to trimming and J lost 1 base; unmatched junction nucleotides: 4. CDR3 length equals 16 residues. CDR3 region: CASSVFSGGNTGELFF. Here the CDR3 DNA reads TGTGCCAGCAGTGTTTTTAGCGGGGGGAACACCGGGGAGCTGTTTTTT.

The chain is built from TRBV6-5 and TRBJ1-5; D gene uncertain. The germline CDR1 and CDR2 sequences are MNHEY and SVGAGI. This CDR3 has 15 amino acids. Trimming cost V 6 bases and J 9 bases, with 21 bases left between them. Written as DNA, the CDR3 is TGTGCCAGCAGAAGGAATCGGGGTTTTGGGCGGCCCCAGCATTTT. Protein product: CASRRNRGFGRPQHF.

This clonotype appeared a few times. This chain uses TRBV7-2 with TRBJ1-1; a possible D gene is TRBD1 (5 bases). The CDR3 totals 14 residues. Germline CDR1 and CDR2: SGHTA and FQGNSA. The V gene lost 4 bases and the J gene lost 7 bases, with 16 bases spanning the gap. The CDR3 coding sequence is TGTGCCAGCAGCTCACATTTAGGGACGCGTGAAGCTTTCTTT. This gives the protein CASSSHLGTREAFF.

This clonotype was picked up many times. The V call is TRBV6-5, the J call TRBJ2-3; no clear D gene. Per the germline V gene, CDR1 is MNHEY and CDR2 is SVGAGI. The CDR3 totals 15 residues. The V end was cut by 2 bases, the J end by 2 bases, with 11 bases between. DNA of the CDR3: TGTGCCAGCAGTTACCGCGATCCCTACACAGATACGCAGTATTTT. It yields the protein CASSYRDPYTDTQYF.

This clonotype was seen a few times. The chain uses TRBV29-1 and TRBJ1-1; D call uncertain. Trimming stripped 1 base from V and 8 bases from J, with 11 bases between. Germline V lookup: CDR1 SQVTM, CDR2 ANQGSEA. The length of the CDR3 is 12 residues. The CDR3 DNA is TGCAGCGTTGAAGGGTCCACTTTAGAAGCTTTCTTT. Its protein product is CSVEGSTLEAFF.

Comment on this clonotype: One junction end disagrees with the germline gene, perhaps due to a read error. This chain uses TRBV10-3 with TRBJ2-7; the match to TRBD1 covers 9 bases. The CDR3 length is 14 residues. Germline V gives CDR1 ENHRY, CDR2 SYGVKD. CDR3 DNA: TGTGCCATCAGCGTCGACAGGGGGTTCGACGAGCGGTACTTC. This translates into CAISVDRGFDERYF.